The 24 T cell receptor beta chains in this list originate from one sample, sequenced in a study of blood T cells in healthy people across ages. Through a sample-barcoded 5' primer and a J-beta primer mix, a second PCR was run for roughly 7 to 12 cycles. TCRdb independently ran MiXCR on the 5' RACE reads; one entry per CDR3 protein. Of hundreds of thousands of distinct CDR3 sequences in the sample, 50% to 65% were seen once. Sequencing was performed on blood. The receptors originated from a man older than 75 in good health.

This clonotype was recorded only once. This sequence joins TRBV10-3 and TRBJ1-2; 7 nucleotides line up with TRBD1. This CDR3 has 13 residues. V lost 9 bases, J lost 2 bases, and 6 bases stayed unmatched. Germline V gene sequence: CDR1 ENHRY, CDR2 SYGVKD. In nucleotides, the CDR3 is TGTGCCATAACGACAGGGATCAACTATGGCTACACCTTC. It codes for CAITTGINYGYTF.

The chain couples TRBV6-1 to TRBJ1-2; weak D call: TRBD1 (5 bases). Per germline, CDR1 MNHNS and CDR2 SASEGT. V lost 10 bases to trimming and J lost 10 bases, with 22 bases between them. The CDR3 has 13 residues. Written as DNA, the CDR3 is TGTGCCAACTTGGGTGCCAGTGGGGCATCCTACACCTTC. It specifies CANLGASGASYTF.

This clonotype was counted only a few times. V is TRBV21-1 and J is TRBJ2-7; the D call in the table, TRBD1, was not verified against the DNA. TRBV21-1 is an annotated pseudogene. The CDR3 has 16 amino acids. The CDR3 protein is CASRGQGSKYSYEQYF. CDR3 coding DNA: TGTGCCAGCCGAGGACAGGGGTCCAAGTACTCCTACGAGCAGTACTTC.

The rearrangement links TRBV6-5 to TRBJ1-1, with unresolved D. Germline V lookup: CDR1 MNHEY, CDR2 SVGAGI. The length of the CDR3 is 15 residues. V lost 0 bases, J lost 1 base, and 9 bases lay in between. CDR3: CASSYSWAGNTEAFF. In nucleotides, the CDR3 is TGTGCCAGCAGTTACTCGTGGGCAGGGAACACTGAAGCTTTCTTT.

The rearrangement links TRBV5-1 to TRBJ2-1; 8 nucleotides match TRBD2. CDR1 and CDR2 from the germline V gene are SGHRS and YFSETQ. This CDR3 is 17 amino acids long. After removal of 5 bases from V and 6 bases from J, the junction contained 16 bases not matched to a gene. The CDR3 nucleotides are TGCGCCAGCAGTCCTACTCCCGGGACTAGTGGGGGCAATGAGCAGTTCTTC. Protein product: CASSPTPGTSGGNEQFF. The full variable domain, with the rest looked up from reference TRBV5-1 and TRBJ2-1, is KAGVTQTPRYLIKTRGQQVTLSCSPISGHRSVSWYQQTPGQGLQFLFEYFSETQRNKGNFPGRFSGRQFSNSRSEMNVSTLELGDSALYLCASSPTPGTSGGNEQFFGPGTRLTVL.

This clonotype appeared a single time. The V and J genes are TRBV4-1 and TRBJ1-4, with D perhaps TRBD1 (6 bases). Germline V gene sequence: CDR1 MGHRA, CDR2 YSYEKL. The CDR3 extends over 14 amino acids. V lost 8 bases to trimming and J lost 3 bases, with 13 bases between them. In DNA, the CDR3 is TGCGCCAGCGCAAAGAGGGGGGCTAATGAAAAACTGTTTTTT. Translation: CASAKRGANEKLFF.

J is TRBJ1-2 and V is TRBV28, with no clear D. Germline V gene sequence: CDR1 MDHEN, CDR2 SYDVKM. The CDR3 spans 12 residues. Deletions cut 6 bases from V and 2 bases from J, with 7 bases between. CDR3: CASRPPNYGYTF. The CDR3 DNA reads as TGTGCCAGCAGGCCACCCAACTATGGCTACACCTTC.

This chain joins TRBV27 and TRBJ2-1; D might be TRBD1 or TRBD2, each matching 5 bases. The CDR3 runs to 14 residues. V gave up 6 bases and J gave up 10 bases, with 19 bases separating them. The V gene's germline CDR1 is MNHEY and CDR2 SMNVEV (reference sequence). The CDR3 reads CASSLRDPRLEQFF. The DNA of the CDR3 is TGTGCCAGCAGCCTCCGGGACCCAAGATTGGAGCAGTTCTTC.

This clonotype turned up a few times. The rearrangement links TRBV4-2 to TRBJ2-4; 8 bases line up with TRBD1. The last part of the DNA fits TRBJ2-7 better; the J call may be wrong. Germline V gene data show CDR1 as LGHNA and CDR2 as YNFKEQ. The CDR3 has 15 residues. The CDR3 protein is CASSRTGTGHYEQYF. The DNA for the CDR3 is TGTGCCAGCAGCCGGACCGGGACAGGACACTACGAGCAGTACTTC.

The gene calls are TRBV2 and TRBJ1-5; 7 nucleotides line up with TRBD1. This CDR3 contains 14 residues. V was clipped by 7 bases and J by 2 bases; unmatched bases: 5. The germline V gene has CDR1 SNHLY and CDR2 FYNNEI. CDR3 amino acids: CASIFDRGNQPQHF. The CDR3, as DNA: TGTGCCAGCATTTTCGACAGGGGCAATCAGCCCCAGCATTTT.

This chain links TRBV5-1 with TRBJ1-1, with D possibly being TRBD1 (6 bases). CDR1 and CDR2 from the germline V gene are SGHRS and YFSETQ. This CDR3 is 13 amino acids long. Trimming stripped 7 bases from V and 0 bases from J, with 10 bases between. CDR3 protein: CASGQRMNTEAFF. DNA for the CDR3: TGCGCCAGCGGACAGAGGATGAACACTGAAGCTTTCTTT.

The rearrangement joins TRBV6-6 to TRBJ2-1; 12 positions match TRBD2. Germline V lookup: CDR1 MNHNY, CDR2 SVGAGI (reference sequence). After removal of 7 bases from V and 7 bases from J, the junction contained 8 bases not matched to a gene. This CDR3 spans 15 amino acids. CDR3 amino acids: CASTQGLAGRNEQFF. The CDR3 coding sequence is TGTGCCAGCACCCAAGGACTAGCGGGACGGAATGAGCAGTTCTTC.

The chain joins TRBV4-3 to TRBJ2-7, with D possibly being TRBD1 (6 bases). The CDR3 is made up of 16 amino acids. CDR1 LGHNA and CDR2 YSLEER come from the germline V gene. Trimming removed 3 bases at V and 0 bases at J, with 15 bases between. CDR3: CASSQQAQGSSYEQYF. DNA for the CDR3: TGCGCCAGCAGCCAGCAAGCCCAGGGGAGCTCCTACGAGCAGTACTTC.

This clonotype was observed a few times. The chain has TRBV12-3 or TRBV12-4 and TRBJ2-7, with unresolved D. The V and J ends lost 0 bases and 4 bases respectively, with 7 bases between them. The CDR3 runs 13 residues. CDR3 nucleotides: TGTGCCAGCAGTTTAGCGGTGCTATACGAGCAGTACTTC. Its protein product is CASSLAVLYEQYF.

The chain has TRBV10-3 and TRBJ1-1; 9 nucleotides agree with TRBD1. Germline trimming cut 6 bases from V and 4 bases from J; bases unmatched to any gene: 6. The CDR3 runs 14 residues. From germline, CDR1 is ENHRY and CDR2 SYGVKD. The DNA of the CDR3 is TGTGCCATCAGGGGACAGGGAGAGAGCACTGAAGCTTTCTTT. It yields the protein CAIRGQGESTEAFF.

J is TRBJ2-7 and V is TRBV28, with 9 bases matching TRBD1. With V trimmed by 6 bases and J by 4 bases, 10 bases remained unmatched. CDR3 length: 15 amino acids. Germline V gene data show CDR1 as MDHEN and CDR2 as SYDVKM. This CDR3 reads CASSEPGQGGYEQYF. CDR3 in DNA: TGTGCCAGCAGCGAACCGGGACAGGGAGGGTACGAGCAGTACTTC.

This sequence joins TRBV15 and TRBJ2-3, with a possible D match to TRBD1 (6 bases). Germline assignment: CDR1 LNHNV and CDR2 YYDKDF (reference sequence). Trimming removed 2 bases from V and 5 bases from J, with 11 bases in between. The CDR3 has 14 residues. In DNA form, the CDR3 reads TGTGCCACCAGCAGACAGGGGCAGGTAGATACGCAGTATTTT. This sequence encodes CATSRQGQVDTQYF.

The CDR3 DNA reads TGCAGTGCCGGACAGGGGAACTATGGCTACACCTTC. Amino acid sequence: CSAGQGNYGYTF. This chain links TRBV20-1 with TRBJ1-2, with 9 positions matching TRBD1. The V gene end was trimmed by 6 bases and the J gene end by 2 bases; junction bases not matched to a gene: 1. From germline, CDR1 is DFQATT and CDR2 SNEGSKA (reference sequence). The CDR3 is 12 residues long.

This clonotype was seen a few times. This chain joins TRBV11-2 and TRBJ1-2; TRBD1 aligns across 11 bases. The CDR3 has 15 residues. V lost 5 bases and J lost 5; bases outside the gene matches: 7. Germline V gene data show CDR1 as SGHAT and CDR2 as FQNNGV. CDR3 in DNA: TGTGCCAGCAGCCAGGGGACAGGGGGTTGGTATGGCTACACCTTC. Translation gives CASSQGTGGWYGYTF.

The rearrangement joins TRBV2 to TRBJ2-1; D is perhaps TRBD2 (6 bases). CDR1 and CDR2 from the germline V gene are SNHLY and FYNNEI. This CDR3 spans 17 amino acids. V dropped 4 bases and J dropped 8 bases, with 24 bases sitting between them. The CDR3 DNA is TGTGCCAGCAGTGGGGGACTGGGACTCAGGGCTCAGGATGAGCAGTTCTTC. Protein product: CASSGGLGLRAQDEQFF.

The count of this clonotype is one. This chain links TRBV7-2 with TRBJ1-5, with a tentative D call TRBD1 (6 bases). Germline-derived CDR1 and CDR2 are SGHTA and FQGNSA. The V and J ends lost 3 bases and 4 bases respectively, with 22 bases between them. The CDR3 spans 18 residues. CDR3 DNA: TGTGCCAGCAGCTTTCCGTTACAGGGAAGGGGCTTAAATCAGCCCCAGCATTTT. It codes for CASSFPLQGRGLNQPQHF.

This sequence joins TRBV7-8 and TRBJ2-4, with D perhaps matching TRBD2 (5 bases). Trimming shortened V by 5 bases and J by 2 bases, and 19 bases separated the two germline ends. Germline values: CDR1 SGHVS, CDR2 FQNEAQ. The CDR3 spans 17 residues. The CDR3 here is CASSPLFEGATKNIQYF. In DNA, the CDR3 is TGTGCCAGCAGCCCTCTGTTCGAGGGAGCAACCAAAAACATTCAGTACTTC.

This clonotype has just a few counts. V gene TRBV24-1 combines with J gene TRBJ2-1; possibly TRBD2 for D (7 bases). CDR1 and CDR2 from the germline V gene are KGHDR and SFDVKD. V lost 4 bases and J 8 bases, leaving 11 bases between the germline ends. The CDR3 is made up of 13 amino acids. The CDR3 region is CATSEGGADEQFF. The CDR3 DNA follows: TGTGCCACCAGTGAGGGGGGGGCCGATGAGCAGTTCTTC.

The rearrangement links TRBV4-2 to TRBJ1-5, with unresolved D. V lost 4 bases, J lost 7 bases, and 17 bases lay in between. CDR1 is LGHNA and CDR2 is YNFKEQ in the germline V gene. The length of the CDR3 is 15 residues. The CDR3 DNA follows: TGTGCCAGCAGCCCCTTCCCTGCGGGGAGGCAGCCCCAGCATTTT. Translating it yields CASSPFPAGRQPQHF.